This T cell receptor beta chain was captured by sequencing in a study of OX40 agonist ivuxolimab in advanced cancers. About the investigation overall: Ivuxolimab was an agonistic, fully human IgG2 monoclonal antibody directed against OX40 (CD134), a costimulatory receptor. Intravenous ivuxolimab was administered to patients every 2 weeks at six dose levels: 0.01, 0.1, 0.3, 1.5, 3 and 10 mg/kg. Of the approximately 54 dose-escalation patients, hepatocellular carcinoma was present in 19, melanoma in roughly 15, renal cell carcinoma in 9 and head and neck cancer in 9. In the dose-escalation cohort, 82.7% of patients were male, and the mean age was approximately 60 years, with a range of roughly 23 to 85. Patients were allowed to have had prior anti-PD-1, anti-PD-L1 or anti-CTLA-4 therapy, and more than 30% of the dose-escalation patients had previously received checkpoint inhibitors. Partial responses were achieved by three dose-escalation patients, of whom one had hepatocellular carcinoma and two had cutaneous melanoma. Peripheral TCRbeta sequencing aimed to test whether ivuxolimab altered TCR sequence diversity and caused clonal T-cell expansion. The paper covers the monotherapy dose-escalation part of the phase I ivuxolimab trial, which included N of about 50 patients. Broad study findings and their caveats: At doses of 0.1 to 3.0 mg/kg, clonal expansion of both CD4+ and CD8+ blood T cells was observed from baseline to week 6. Low levels of normalized T-cell clonal expansion were also seen in some nonresponding patients. The antigen specificity of the peripheral T cells that underwent clonal expansion was not determined. After ivuxolimab, CD8+ T cells had more expanded clones than CD4+ T cells on average. In the 0.1-3.0 mg/kg groups, partial responders were among the patients with the lowest normalized peripheral clonal expansion, particularly in CD8+ T cells.

For this clone: What this receptor recognizes is not known. Base quality data are lacking; no much larger clone is found one base away. This same CDR3 is encoded by further DNA sequences in the sample.

Relative to germline, V is 3 bases shorter and J is 3 bases shorter, with 6 bases between their ends. Reading from cysteine to phenylalanine, the CDR3 counts 12 amino acids. Only CDR3 DNA is held: 36 bases, read in frame from base 1. CDR1 and CDR2, per the germline V gene, are SGHRS and YFSETQ. Patients with a history of autoimmune disease or receiving systemic immunosuppression were excluded from the trial. Peripheral blood for TCR sequencing was drawn from every dose cohort at baseline, at cycle 4 day 1 and at cycle 7 day 1. Samples were obtained from an open-label, multicenter, first-in-human phase I dose-escalation trial of ivuxolimab. Adults with locally advanced or metastatic head and neck squamous cell, hepatocellular, melanoma or renal cell carcinoma were enrolled in the trial. Before TCR sequencing, CD4+ T cells and CD8+ T cells from peripheral blood were sorted into separate populations.

Genomic DNA was isolated from the sorted cells so that the TCRbeta CDR3 region could be sequenced. The immunoSEQ Assay was used to sequence the TCRbeta CDR3 regions. This is the immuneACCESS table as TCRdb keeps it, with only in-frame sequences that have V and J called. A part of the clones is gone; compared with another copy, unresolved V genes explain less than half, and the rest is unexplained. The sample table lists 55,000 to 80,000 clones, roughly four fifths of them with a count of one. Roughly 0.99% of the sample belongs to the ten largest clones. Sample: CD4+ or CD8+ T cells sorted from blood, taken in a trial of the OX40 agonist ivuxolimab. The receptor was derived from an adult with an advanced solid tumor such as melanoma, head and neck, liver or kidney cancer. Rearrangement joined TRBV5-1 to TRBJ1-1; the D gene remains uncertain. The DNA sequence is given as TGCGCCAGCAGCTACGATGACACTGAAGCTTTCTTT. Translated, it reads CASSYDDTEAFF. Here the CDR3 is joined to the reference TRBV5-1 and TRBJ1-1 genes, and the full variable domain is: KAGVTQTPRYLIKTRGQQVTLSCSPISGHRSVSWYQQTPGQGLQFLFEYFSETQRNKGNFPGRFSGRQFSNSRSEMNVSTLELGDSALYLCASSYDDTEAFFGQGTRLTVV.